What follows is one T cell receptor beta chain and its context. Profiled with immunoSEQ multiplex PCR; TCRdb holds only in-frame clones, not every one. Of around 83,000 clones detected, 90% to 95% appear once; the ten largest clones hold about 0.24%. The data originate from a study of technical replicates of blood from a few donors. Germline loops: CDR1 WNHNN, CDR2 SYGVQD (reference sequence). V shed 1 base, J shed 5 bases, and the junction held 4 bases outside the gene matches. This CDR3 is built from 15 residues. The source material was T cells isolated from PBMCs. This chain links TRBV10-1 with TRBJ2-1; 8 nucleotides align to TRBD2. The source is a human donor in good health. The CDR3 region is CASSEFGTSNNEQFF. CDR3 nucleotides: TGCGCCAGCAGTGAGTTCGGGACTAGTAACAATGAGCAGTTCTTC.